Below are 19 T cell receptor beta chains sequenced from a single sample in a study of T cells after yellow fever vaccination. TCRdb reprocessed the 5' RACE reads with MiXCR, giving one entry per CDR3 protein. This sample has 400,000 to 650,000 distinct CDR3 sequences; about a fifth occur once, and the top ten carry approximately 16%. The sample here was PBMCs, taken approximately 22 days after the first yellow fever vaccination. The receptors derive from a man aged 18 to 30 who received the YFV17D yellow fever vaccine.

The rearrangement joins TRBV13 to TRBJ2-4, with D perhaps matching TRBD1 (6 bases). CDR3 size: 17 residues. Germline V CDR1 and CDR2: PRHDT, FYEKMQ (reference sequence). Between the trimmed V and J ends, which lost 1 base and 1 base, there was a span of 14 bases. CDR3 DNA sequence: TGTGCCAGCAGCTTAGTAACAGGGCCGCTGGCCAAAAACATTCAGTACTTC. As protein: CASSLVTGPLAKNIQYF. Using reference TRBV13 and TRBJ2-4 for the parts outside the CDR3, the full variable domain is AAGVIQSPRHLIKEKRETATLKCYPIPRHDTVYWYQQGPGQDPQFLISFYEKMQSDKGSIPDRFSAQQFSDYHSELNMSSLELGDSALYFCASSLVTGPLAKNIQYFGAGTRLSVL.

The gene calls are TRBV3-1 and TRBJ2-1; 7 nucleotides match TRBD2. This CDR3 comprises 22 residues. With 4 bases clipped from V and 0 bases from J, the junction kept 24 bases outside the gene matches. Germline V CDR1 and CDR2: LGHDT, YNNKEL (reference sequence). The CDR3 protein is CASSRPGLGKKPIRPSYNEQFF. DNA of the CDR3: TGTGCCAGCAGCCGCCCCGGACTAGGAAAGAAACCGATTCGACCCTCCTACAATGAGCAGTTCTTC.

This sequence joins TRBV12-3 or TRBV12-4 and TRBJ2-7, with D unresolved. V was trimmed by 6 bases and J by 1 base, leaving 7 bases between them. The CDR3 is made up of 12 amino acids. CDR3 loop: CASSRASYEQYF. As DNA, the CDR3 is TGTGCCAGCAGCCGTGCATCCTACGAGCAGTACTTC.

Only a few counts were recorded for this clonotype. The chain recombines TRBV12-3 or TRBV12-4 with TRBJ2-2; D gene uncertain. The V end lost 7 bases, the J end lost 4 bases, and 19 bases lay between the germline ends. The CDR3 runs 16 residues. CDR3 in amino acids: CASTPTAAVGTGELFF. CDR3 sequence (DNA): TGTGCCAGCACTCCAACCGCGGCCGTCGGCACCGGGGAGCTGTTTTTT.

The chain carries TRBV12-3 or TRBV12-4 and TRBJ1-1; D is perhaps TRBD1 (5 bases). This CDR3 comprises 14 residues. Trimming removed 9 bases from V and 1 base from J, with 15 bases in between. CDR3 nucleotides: TGTGCCAGTAGAGCAGGGCTCGAGAACACTGAAGCTTTCTTT. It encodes CASRAGLENTEAFF.

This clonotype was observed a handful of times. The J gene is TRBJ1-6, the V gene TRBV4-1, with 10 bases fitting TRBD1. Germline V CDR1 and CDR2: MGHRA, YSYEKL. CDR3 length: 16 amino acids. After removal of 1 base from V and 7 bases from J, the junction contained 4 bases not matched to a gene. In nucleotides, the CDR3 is TGCGCCAGCAGCCAAGTAGGACAGGGGGGCAATTCACCCCTCCACTTT. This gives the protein CASSQVGQGGNSPLHF.

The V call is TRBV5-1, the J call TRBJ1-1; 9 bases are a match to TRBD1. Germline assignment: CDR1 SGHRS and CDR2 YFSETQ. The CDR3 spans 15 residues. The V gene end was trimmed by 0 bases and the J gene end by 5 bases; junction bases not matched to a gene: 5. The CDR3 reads CASSLEGQGWTEAFF. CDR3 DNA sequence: TGCGCCAGCAGCTTGGAGGGACAGGGATGGACTGAAGCTTTCTTT.

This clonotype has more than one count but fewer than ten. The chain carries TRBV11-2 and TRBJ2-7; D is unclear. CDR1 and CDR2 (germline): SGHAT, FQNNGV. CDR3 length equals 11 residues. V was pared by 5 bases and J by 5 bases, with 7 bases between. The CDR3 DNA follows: TGTGCCAGCAGCCGGGTGGACGAGCAGTACGTC. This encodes CASSRVDEQYV.

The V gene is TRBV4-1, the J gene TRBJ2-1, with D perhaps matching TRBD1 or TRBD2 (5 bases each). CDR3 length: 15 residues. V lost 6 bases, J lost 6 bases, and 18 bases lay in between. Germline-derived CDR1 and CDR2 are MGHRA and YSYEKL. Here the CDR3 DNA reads TGCGCCAGCAGTCCAAGATGGATTGGGGGCAATGAGCAGTTCTTC. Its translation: CASSPRWIGGNEQFF.

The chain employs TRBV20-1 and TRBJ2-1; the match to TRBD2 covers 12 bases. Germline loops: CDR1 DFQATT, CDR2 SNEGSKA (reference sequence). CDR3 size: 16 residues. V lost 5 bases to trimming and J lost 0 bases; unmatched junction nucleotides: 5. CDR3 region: CSALLAGGYSYNEQFF. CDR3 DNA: TGCAGTGCTCTACTAGCGGGGGGCTACTCCTACAATGAGCAGTTCTTC.

CDR3 in amino acids: CSARASRGTGELFF. The CDR3, as DNA: TGCAGTGCTAGGGCCAGCCGTGGCACCGGGGAGCTGTTTTTT. The chain links TRBV20-1 to TRBJ2-2; no definite D call. The germline CDR1 and CDR2 sequences are DFQATT and SNEGSKA (reference sequence). CDR3 length equals 14 residues. Trimming cost V 3 bases and J 4 bases, with 12 bases left between them.

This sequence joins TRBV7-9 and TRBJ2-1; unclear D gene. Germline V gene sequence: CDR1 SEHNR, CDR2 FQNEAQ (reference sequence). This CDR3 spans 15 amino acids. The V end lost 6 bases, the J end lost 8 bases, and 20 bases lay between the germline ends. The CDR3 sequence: CASSSRFTTPDEQFF. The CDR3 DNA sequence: TGTGCCAGCAGTTCAAGGTTCACTACTCCCGATGAGCAGTTCTTC.

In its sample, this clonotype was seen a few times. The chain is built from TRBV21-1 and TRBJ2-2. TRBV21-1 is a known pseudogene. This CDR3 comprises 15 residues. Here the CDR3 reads CASSKVGKSTGELFF. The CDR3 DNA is TGTGCCAGCAGCAAAGTGGGGAAGTCGACCGGGGAGCTGTTTTTT.

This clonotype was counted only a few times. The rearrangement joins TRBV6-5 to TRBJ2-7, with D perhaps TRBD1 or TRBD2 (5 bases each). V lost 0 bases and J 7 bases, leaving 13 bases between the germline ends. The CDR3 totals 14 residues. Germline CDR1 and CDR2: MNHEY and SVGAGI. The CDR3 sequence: CASSYSLGVSEQYF. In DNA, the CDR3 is TGTGCCAGCAGTTACTCTCTGGGGGTATCAGAGCAGTACTTC.

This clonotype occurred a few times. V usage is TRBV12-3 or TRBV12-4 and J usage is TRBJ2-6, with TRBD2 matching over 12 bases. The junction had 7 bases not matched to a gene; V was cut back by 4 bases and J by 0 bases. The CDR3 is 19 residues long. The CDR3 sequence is CASSSGLAGFISGANVLTF. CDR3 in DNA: TGTGCCAGCAGTTCTGGACTAGCGGGGTTTATCTCTGGGGCCAACGTCCTGACTTTC.

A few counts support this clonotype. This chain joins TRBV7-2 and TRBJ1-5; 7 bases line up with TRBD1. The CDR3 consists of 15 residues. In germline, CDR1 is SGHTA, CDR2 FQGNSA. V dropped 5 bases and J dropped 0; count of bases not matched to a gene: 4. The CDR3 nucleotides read TGTGCCAGCAGCCACAGGGGATATAGCAATCAGCCCCAGCATTTT. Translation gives CASSHRGYSNQPQHF. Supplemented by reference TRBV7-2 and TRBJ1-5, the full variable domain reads GAGVSQSPSNKVTEKGKDVELRCDPISGHTALYWYRQSLGQGLEFLIYFQGNSAPDKSGLPSDRFSAERTGGSVSTLTIQRTQQEDSAVYLCASSHRGYSNQPQHFGDGTRLSIL.

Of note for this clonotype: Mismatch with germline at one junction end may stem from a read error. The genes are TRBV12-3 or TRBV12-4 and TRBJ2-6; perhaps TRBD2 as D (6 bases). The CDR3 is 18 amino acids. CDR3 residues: CACSLGAGRTSGANVLTF. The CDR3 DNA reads TGTGCCTGCAGTTTAGGTGCGGGGCGAACCTCTGGGGCCAACGTCCTGACTTTC.

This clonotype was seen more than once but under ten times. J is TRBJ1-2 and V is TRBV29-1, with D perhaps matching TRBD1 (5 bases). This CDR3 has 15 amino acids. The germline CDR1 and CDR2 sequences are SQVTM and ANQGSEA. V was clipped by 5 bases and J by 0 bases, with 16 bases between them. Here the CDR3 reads CSVPKGSRSNYGYTF. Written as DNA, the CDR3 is TGCAGCGTTCCAAAGGGGTCCAGATCTAACTATGGCTACACCTTC.

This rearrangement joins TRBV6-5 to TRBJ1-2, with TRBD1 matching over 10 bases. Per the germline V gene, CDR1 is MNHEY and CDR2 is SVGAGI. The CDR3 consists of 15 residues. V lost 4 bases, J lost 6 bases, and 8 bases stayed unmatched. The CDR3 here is CASSSPPTGGNGYTF. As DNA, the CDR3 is TGTGCCAGCAGTTCCCCCCCGACAGGGGGCAATGGCTACACCTTC.